Below are 24 T cell receptor beta chains sequenced from a single sample in a study of blood T cell repertoires in COVID-19. Using immunoSEQ multiplex PCR, the repertoire was profiled, and TCRdb retains in-frame clones only, with some absent. The table records fewer than 200,000 clones, approximately 88% of them present only once. The material sequenced was PBMCs or T cells enriched from blood (not recorded which). The receptors derive from a woman aged 18 to 35 who had recovered from COVID-19.

The gene calls are TRBV7-8 and TRBJ1-6; 7 positions match TRBD1. Unmatched junction bases numbered 6, after V lost 5 bases and J lost 5 bases. The CDR3 has 15 residues. Per germline, CDR1 SGHVS and CDR2 FQNEAQ. CDR3 coding DNA: TGTGCCAGCAGCGATTGGACAGGAGATAATTCACCCCTCCACTTT. The encoded protein is CASSDWTGDNSPLHF.

This chain joins TRBV10-2 and TRBJ2-7; 9 nucleotides align to TRBD1. The CDR3 totals 16 residues. V gave up 6 bases and J gave up 7 bases; unmatched junction bases: 16. Germline V lookup: CDR1 WSHSY, CDR2 SAAADI. The CDR3 DNA follows: TGCGCCAGCAGAACTTCCGGGACAGGGAGGGCTGGAGAGCAGTACTTC. Translating gives CASRTSGTGRAGEQYF.

The V call is TRBV19, the J call TRBJ1-2, with D maybe TRBD1 (5 bases). The CDR3 is made up of 13 amino acids. Between the trimmed V and J ends, which lost 3 bases and 7 bases, there was a span of 12 bases. Per the germline V gene, CDR1 is LNHDA and CDR2 is SQIVND (reference sequence). CDR3 sequence reads: CASSILTVGGYTF. In DNA, the CDR3 is TGTGCCAGTAGTATTTTGACAGTTGGTGGCTACACCTTC.

This clone was counted a single time. This sequence joins TRBV7-9 and TRBJ2-7, with a weak D call TRBD2 (6 bases). The ends were cut back, 5 bases at V and 3 bases at J, with 11 bases in the middle. The CDR3 totals 13 residues. Germline V gives CDR1 SEHNR, CDR2 FQNEAQ (reference sequence). CDR3 sequence reads: CASSPPGDYEQYF. In nucleotides, the CDR3 is TGTGCCAGCAGCCCGCCGGGGGACTACGAGCAGTACTTC. The full variable domain, with the rest looked up from reference TRBV7-9 and TRBJ2-7, is DTGVSQNPRHKITKRGQNVTFRCDPISEHNRLYWYRQTLGQGPEFLTYFQNEAQLEKSRLLSDRFSAERPKGSFSTLEIQRTEQGDSAMYLCASSPPGDYEQYFGPGTRLTVT.

The rearrangement links TRBV30 to TRBJ1-3; the D is unclear. V was clipped by 3 bases and J by 1 base, with 10 bases between them. Germline assignment: CDR1 GTSNPN and CDR2 SVGIG (reference sequence). CDR3 size: 14 residues. Here the CDR3 reads CAWRRDRSGNTIYF. The CDR3 nucleotides are TGTGCCTGGAGGCGGGATCGGTCTGGAAACACCATATATTTT.

J is TRBJ2-5 and V is TRBV7-2; 9 bases are a match to TRBD2. V lost 5 bases and J lost 4; bases outside the gene matches: 11. This CDR3 region has 16 residues. The V gene's germline CDR1 is SGHTA and CDR2 FQGNSA. The CDR3 region has the DNA TGTGCCAGCAGCCCGCGGGCTGCAGCGGGAGGAGAGACCCAGTACTTC. Translation: CASSPRAAAGGETQYF.

This chain uses TRBV25-1 with TRBJ2-2; the D gene is possibly TRBD1 (6 bases). The V end was cut by 3 bases, the J end by 4 bases, with 9 bases between. From germline, CDR1 is MGHDK and CDR2 SYGVNS. The CDR3 length is 14 residues. CDR3 coding DNA: TGTGCCAGCAGTGATCAGGGGATCACCGGGGAGCTGTTTTTT. Its protein is CASSDQGITGELFF.

DNA for the CDR3: TGTGCCAGTACTACAGGGGGCATCAATCCCCTCCACTTT. It translates to CASTTGGINPLHF. V is TRBV19 and J is TRBJ1-6, with 9 positions matching TRBD1. V was pared by 7 bases and J by 13 bases, with 8 bases of the junction left unmatched. The CDR3 is made up of 13 amino acids. In germline, CDR1 is LNHDA, CDR2 SQIVND (reference sequence).

The V and J genes are TRBV30 and TRBJ2-7; TRBD1 matches at 7 bases. With V trimmed by 5 bases and J by 1 base, 5 bases remained unmatched. The germline V gene encodes CDR1 GTSNPN and CDR2 SVGIG (reference sequence). The CDR3 length is 13 residues. CDR3 amino acids: CAWSTGVSYEQYF. CDR3 nucleotides: TGTGCCTGGTCTACAGGGGTTTCCTACGAGCAGTACTTC. The variable domain in full, completed from reference TRBV30 and TRBJ2-7, reads SQTIHQWPATLVQPVGSPLSLECTVEGTSNPNLYWYRQAAGRGLQLLFYSVGIGQISSEVPQNLSASRPQDRQFILSSKKLLLSDSGFYLCAWSTGVSYEQYFGPGTRLTVT.

This chain links TRBV7-2 with TRBJ2-7; D perhaps matches TRBD2 (6 bases). The ends were cut back, 3 bases at V and 2 bases at J, with 8 bases in the middle. Germline V gene data show CDR1 as SGHTA and CDR2 as FQGNSA. This CDR3 has 13 amino acids. CDR3 nucleotides: TGTGCCAGCAGCTTTAGCGGAACCTACGAGCAGTACTTC. It is translated as CASSFSGTYEQYF.

The V gene is TRBV10-1, the J gene TRBJ2-7; tentative D call: TRBD1 (5 bases). The CDR3 contains 13 residues. V lost 6 bases and J 0 bases, leaving 9 bases between the germline ends. The germline CDR1 and CDR2 sequences are WNHNN and SYGVQD (reference sequence). In nucleotides, the CDR3 is TGCGCCAGCAGAGGCGACAGCTCCTACGAGCAGTACTTC. It is translated as CASRGDSSYEQYF.

This sequence joins TRBV19 and TRBJ2-6; D is ambiguous. Germline V CDR1 and CDR2: LNHDA, SQIVND (reference sequence). The CDR3 has 14 amino acids. The ends were cut back, 2 bases at V and 1 base at J, with 3 bases in the middle. The CDR3 DNA reads as TGTGCCAGTAGTATACATTCTGGGGCCAACGTCCTGACTTTC. It yields the protein CASSIHSGANVLTF.

This rearrangement joins TRBV18 to TRBJ2-1; TRBD1 matches at 10 bases. CDR1 is KGHSH and CDR2 is LQKENI in the germline V gene. Losses at the gene ends were 4 bases for V and 7 bases for J; bases not matched to a gene: 4. The CDR3 contains 14 residues. CDR3 region: CASSLRQGANEQFF. The CDR3 DNA reads TGTGCCAGCTCACTACGACAGGGGGCGAATGAGCAGTTCTTC. The full variable domain, its missing parts supplied by reference TRBV18 and TRBJ2-1, is NAGVMQNPRHLVRRRGQEARLRCSPMKGHSHVYWYRQLPEEGLKFMVYLQKENIIDESGMPKERFSAEFPKEGPSILRIQQVVRGDSAAYFCASSLRQGANEQFFGPGTRLTVL.

The genes are TRBV11-2 and TRBJ1-2; TRBD1 matches at 10 bases. V was pared by 2 bases and J by 4 bases, with 7 bases of the junction left unmatched. The CDR3 contains 16 residues. Germline V gene lookup returns CDR1 SGHAT and CDR2 FQNNGV. As DNA, the CDR3 is TGTGCCAGCAGCTTACCACAGACAGGGGGCTTCTATGGCTACACCTTC. Amino acids: CASSLPQTGGFYGYTF. The variable domain in full, with the rest retrieved from reference TRBV11-2 and TRBJ1-2, is EAGVAQSPRYKIIEKRQSVAFWCNPISGHATLYWYQQILGQGPKLLIQFQNNGVVDDSQLPKDRFSAERLKGVDSTLKIQPAKLEDSAVYLCASSLPQTGGFYGYTFGSGTRLTVV.

The chain is built from TRBV30 and TRBJ1-5; unclear D gene. The germline V and J ends were trimmed by 3 bases and 9 bases, with 15 bases remaining between them. This CDR3 spans 13 amino acids. The germline gives CDR1 GTSNPN, CDR2 SVGIG (reference sequence). Written as DNA, the CDR3 is TGTGCCTGGAGCCTCCTTGCGGGCGGGCCCCAGCATTTT. It codes for CAWSLLAGGPQHF.

V usage is TRBV28 and J usage is TRBJ1-2, with D perhaps TRBD1 (5 bases). The CDR3 runs 14 residues. CDR1 and CDR2 (germline): MDHEN, SYDVKM. Trimming removed 2 bases at V and 12 bases at J, with 19 bases between. The CDR3 region is CASSLPDGAMLNTF. As DNA, the CDR3 is TGTGCCAGCAGTTTACCCGATGGGGCAATGCTGAACACCTTC.

This clone was counted a single time. The junction departs from germline at one end; a sequencing error may be responsible. The chain links TRBV30 to TRBJ2-1; 7 positions agree with TRBD2. The length of the CDR3 is 18 residues. Germline-derived CDR1 and CDR2 are GTSNPN and SVGIG (reference sequence). The CDR3 DNA reads as TGTGCCTGGAGTGTGGTCCCGAGACTAGCCCACTCCTACAATAAGCAGTTCTTC. As protein: CAWSVVPRLAHSYNKQFF.

V is TRBV29-1 and J is TRBJ1-5, with D perhaps matching TRBD1 (6 bases). Trimming cost V 6 bases and J 4 bases, with 16 bases left between them. The CDR3 loop spans 14 amino acids. Germline CDR1 reads SQVTM; CDR2 reads ANQGSEA. CDR3 loop: CSVSPGDGNQPQHF. CDR3 in DNA: TGCAGCGTCTCTCCAGGGGACGGAAATCAGCCCCAGCATTTT.

The rearrangement uses TRBV5-4 and TRBJ2-7; the D gene is possibly TRBD1 (5 bases). Germline assignment: CDR1 SGHNT and CDR2 YYREEE (reference sequence). This CDR3 comprises 12 residues. V was pared by 1 base and J by 3 bases, with 5 bases between. This CDR3 is CASSLQGYEQYF. Here the CDR3 DNA reads TGTGCCAGCAGCTTGCAGGGCTACGAGCAGTACTTC.

This rearrangement joins TRBV7-9 to TRBJ2-3; TRBD2 matches at 9 bases. J gave up 3 bases and V 5 bases, and 6 bases lay outside the gene matches. Germline V gene data show CDR1 as SEHNR and CDR2 as FQNEAQ (reference sequence). CDR3 length: 15 residues. The chain's CDR3 is CASSPLAGETDTQYF. Here the CDR3 DNA reads TGTGCCAGCAGCCCATTAGCGGGAGAAACAGATACGCAGTATTTT. The complete variable domain, with remaining parts taken from reference TRBV7-9 and TRBJ2-3, reads DTGVSQNPRHKITKRGQNVTFRCDPISEHNRLYWYRQTLGQGPEFLTYFQNEAQLEKSRLLSDRFSAERPKGSFSTLEIQRTEQGDSAMYLCASSPLAGETDTQYFGPGTRLTVL.

This chain joins TRBV7-2 and TRBJ1-1; 7 nucleotides line up with TRBD1. V dropped 1 base and J dropped 0; count of bases not matched to a gene: 5. The length of the CDR3 is 16 residues. Germline loops: CDR1 SGHTA, CDR2 FQGNSA. CDR3 nucleotide sequence: TGTGCCAGCAGCTTAGGAGTGGACAGGATGAACACTGAAGCTTTCTTT. Translated: CASSLGVDRMNTEAFF.

The V gene is TRBV6-2 or TRBV6-3, the J gene TRBJ2-2; 7 bases are a match to TRBD2. This CDR3 comprises 14 residues. The V segment lost 3 bases and the J segment 5 bases; nucleotides outside the gene matches: 3. Germline CDR1 is MNHEY and CDR2 is SVGEGT. This CDR3 reads CASSYRLATGELFF. The CDR3 nucleotides are TGTGCCAGCAGTTATCGACTAGCAACCGGGGAGCTGTTTTTT.

The rearrangement links TRBV27 to TRBJ2-3; the match to TRBD2 covers 14 bases. Trimming at V came to 6 bases and at J to 6 bases, leaving 8 bases not matched to a gene. The CDR3 totals 16 residues. Germline V gives CDR1 MNHEY, CDR2 SMNVEV (reference sequence). CDR3 nucleotides: TGTGCCAGCAGCCCGGGACTAGCGGGAGTCGGGGATACGCAGTATTTT. As protein: CASSPGLAGVGDTQYF.

Concerning this clone itself: Since a much larger clone is just one base distant, this may be a read error. The sample has other DNA sequences that encode this CDR3 too. The CDR3 protein is CASSLVSSYEQYF. CDR3 coding DNA: TGCGCCAGCAGCTTGGTCAGTTCCTACGAGCAGTACTTC. V gene TRBV5-1 combines with J gene TRBJ2-7; D gene uncertain. V lost 0 bases to trimming and J lost 1 base, with 5 bases between them. Germline loops: CDR1 SGHRS, CDR2 YFSETQ. The CDR3 runs 13 residues.